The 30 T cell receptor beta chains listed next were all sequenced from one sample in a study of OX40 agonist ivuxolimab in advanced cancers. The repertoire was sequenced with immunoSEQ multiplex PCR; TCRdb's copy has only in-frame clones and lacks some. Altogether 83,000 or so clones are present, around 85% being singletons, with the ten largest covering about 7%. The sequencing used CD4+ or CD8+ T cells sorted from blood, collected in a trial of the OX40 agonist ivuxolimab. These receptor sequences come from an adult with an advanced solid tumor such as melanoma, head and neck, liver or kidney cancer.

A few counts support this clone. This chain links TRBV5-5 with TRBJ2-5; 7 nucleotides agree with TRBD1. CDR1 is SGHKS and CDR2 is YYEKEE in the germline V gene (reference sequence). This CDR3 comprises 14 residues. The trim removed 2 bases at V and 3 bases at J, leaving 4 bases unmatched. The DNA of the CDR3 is TGTGCCAGCAGCTTCTACAGGGGAGAAGAGACCCAGTACTTC. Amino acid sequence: CASSFYRGEETQYF.

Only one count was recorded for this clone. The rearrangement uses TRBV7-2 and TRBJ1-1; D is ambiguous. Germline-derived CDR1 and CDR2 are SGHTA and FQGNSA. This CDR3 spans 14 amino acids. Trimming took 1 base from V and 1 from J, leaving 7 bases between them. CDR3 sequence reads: CASSLGAQNTEAFF. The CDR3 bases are TGTGCCAGCAGCTTAGGGGCCCAGAACACTGAAGCTTTCTTT.

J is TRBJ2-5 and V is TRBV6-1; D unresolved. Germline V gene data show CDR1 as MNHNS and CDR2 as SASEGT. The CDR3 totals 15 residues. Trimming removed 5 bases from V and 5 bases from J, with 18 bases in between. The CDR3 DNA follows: TGTGCCAGCAGTAATCCGGGCCTCGGCAAGGAGACCCAGTACTTC. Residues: CASSNPGLGKETQYF.

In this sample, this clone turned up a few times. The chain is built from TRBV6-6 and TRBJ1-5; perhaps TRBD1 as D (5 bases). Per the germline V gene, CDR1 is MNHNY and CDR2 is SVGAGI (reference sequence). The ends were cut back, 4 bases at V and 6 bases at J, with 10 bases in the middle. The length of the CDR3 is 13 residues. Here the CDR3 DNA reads TGTGCCAGCAGTTCGGGGGAGTCTCAGCCCCAGCATTTT. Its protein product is CASSSGESQPQHF.

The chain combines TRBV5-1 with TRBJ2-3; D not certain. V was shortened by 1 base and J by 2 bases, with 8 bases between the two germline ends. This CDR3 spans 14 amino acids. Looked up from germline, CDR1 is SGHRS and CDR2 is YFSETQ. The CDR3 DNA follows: TGCGCCAGCAGCTTGCCGCAGGACACAGATACGCAGTATTTT. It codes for CASSLPQDTDTQYF.

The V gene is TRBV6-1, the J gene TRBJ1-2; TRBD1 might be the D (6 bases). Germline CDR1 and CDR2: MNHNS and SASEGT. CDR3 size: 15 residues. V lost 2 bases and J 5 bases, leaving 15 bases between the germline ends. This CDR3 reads CASSELGGFRYGYTF. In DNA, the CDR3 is TGTGCCAGCAGTGAACTTGGGGGCTTTAGGTATGGCTACACCTTC.

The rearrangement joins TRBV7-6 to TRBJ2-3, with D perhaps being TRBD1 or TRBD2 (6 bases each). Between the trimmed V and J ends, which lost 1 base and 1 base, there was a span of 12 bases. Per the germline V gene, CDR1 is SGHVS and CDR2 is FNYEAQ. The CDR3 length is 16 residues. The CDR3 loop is CASSLEGGGRTDTQYF. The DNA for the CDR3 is TGTGCCAGCAGCTTAGAGGGGGGAGGCCGCACAGATACGCAGTATTTT.

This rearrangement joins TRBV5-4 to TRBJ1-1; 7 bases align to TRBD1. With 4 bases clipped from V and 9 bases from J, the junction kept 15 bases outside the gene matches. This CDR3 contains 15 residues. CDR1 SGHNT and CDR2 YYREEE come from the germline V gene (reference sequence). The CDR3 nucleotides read TGTGCCAGCAGCCCAGAAGACAGGGACGGGGGAAAAGCTTTCTTT. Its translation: CASSPEDRDGGKAFF.

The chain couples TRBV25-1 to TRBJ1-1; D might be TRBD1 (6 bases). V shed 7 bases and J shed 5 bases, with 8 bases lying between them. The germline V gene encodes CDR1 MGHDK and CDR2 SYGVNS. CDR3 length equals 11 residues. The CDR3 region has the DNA TGTGCCAGCACCAGGGGTACTGAAGCTTTCTTT. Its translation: CASTRGTEAFF.

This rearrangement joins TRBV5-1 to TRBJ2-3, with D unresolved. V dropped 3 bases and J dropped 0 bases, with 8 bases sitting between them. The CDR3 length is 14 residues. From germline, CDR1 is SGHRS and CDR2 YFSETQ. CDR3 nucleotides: TGCGCCAGCAGCTCACTGGCTAGCACAGATACGCAGTATTTT. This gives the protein CASSSLASTDTQYF.

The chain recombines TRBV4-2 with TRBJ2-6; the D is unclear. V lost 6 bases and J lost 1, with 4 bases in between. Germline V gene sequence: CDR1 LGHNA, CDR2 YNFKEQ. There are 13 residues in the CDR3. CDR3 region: CASRESGANVLTF. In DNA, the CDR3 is TGTGCCAGCAGAGAATCTGGGGCCAACGTCCTGACTTTC.

The CDR3 DNA reads TGTGCCAGCAGTTACTCAGGACCCGGCGGGGGTGAGCAGTACTTC. Amino acids: CASSYSGPGGGEQYF. The genes are TRBV6-5 and TRBJ2-7, with 7 bases fitting TRBD2. J gave up 7 bases and V 0 bases, and 9 bases lay outside the gene matches. Germline CDR1 is MNHEY and CDR2 is SVGAGI. The CDR3 sequence is 15 residues long.

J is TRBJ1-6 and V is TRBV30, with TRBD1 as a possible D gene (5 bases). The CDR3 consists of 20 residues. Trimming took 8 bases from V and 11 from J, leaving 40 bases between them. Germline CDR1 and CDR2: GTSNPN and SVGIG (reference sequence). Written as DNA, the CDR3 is TGTGCCCGAACGATTGGAAAAGTAAGGGAAGTAAGGGGATTCGCTGCACCCCTCCACTTT. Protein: CARTIGKVREVRGFAAPLHF.

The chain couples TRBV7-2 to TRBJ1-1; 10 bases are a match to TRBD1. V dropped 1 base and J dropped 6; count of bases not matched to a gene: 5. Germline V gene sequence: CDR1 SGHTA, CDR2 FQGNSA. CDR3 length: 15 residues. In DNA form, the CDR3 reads TGTGCCAGCAGCTTAGTCGACAGGGGGCGGGCTGAAGCTTTCTTT. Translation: CASSLVDRGRAEAFF. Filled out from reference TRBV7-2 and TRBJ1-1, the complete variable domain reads GAGVSQSPSNKVTEKGKDVELRCDPISGHTALYWYRQSLGQGLEFLIYFQGNSAPDKSGLPSDRFSAERTGGSVSTLTIQRTQQEDSAVYLCASSLVDRGRAEAFFGQGTRLTVV.

CDR3 bases: TGCGCCAGCAGCCAAGGTCATATCCCGAACACTGAAGCTTTCTTT. It specifies CASSQGHIPNTEAFF. The chain combines TRBV4-3 with TRBJ1-1; D call uncertain. The CDR3 sequence is 15 residues long. Trimming took off 1 base at V and 1 base at J, with 10 bases between the two ends. The V gene's germline CDR1 is LGHNA and CDR2 YSLEER.

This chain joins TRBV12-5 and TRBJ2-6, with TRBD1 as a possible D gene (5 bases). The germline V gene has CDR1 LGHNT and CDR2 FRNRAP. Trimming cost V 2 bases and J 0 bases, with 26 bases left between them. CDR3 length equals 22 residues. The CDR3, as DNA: TGTGCTAGTGGTTTGTCCCCGACAGTGGGTACGTCCCTCTACTCTGGGGCCAACGTCCTGACTTTC. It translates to CASGLSPTVGTSLYSGANVLTF.

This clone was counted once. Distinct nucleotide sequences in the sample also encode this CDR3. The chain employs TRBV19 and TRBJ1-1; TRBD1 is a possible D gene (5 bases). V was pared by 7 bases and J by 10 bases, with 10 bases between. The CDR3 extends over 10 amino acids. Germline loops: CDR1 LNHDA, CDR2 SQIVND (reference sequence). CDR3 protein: CASTGQGAFF. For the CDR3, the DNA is TGTGCCAGTACGGGGCAAGGAGCTTTCTTT.

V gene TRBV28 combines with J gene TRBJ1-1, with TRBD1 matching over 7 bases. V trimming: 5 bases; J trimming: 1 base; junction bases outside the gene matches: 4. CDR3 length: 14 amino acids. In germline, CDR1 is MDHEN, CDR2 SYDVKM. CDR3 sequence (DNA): TGTGCCAGCAGTATCCAGGGGGGGAACACTGAAGCTTTCTTT. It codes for CASSIQGGNTEAFF.

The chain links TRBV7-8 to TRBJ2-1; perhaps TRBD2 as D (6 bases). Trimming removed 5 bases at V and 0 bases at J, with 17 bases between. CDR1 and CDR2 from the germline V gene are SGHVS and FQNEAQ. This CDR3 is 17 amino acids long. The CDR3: CASSLGTHYSSYNEQFF. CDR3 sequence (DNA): TGTGCCAGCAGCCTAGGGACTCATTATAGCTCCTACAATGAGCAGTTCTTC.

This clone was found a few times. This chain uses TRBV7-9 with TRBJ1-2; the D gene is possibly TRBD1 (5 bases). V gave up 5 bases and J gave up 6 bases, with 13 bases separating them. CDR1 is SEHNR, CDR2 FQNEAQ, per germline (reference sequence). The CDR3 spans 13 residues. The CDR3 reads CASSQGDFDGYTF. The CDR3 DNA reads TGTGCCAGCAGCCAAGGGGATTTCGATGGCTACACCTTC.

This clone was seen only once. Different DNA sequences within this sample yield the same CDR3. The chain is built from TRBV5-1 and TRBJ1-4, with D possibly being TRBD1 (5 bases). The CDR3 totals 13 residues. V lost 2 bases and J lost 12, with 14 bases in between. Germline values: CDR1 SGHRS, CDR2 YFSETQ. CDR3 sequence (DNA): TGCGCCAGCAGCTTAGGGAGCTCCAGGGAACTGTTTTTT. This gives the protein CASSLGSSRELFF.

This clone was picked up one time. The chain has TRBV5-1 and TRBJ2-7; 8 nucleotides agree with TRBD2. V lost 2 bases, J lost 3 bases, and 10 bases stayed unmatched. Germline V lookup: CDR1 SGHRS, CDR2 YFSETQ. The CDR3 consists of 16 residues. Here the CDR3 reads CASSFRPTSEIYEQYF. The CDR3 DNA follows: TGCGCCAGCAGCTTCCGGCCGACTAGCGAAATCTACGAGCAGTACTTC.

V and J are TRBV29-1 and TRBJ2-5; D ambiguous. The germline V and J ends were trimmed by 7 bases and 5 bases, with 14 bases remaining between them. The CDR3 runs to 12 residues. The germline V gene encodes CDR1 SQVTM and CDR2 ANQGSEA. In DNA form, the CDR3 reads TGCAGCGCTGGCGGTTTAAGCGAGACCCAGTACTTC. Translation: CSAGGLSETQYF.

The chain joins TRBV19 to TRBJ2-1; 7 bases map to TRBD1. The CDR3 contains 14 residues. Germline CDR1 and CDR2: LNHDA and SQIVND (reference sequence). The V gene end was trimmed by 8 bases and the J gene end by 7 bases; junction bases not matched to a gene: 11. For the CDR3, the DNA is TGTGCCAGTTCTGTGAGGGGGACAGCTAATGAGCAGTTCTTC. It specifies CASSVRGTANEQFF.

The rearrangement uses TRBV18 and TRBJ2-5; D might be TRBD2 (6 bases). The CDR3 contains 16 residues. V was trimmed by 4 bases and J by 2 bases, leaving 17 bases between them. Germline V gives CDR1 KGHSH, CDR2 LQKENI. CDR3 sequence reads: CASSQGTPAGQETQYF. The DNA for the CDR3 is TGTGCCAGCTCACAGGGGACTCCCGCCGGTCAAGAGACCCAGTACTTC.

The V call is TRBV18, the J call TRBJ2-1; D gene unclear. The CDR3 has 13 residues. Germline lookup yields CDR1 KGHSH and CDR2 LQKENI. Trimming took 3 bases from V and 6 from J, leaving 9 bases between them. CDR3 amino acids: CASSPSRSNEQFF. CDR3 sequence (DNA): TGTGCCAGCTCACCCTCTAGGAGCAATGAGCAGTTCTTC. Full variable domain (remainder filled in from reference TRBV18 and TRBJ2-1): NAGVMQNPRHLVRRRGQEARLRCSPMKGHSHVYWYRQLPEEGLKFMVYLQKENIIDESGMPKERFSAEFPKEGPSILRIQQVVRGDSAAYFCASSPSRSNEQFFGPGTRLTVL.

The CDR3 region has the DNA TGTGCCAGTAGTGCAGGGGAAGCTTTCTTT. It codes for CASSAGEAFF. The chain recombines TRBV19 with TRBJ1-1; the D gene is possibly TRBD1 (5 bases). V was pared by 5 bases and J by 8 bases, with 6 bases between. The CDR3 is made up of 10 amino acids. CDR1 and CDR2 (germline): LNHDA, SQIVND (reference sequence).

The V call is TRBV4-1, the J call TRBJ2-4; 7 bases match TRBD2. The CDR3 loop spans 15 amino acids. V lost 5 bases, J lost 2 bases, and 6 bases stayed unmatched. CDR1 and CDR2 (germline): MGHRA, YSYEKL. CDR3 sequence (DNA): TGCGCCAGCAGCGTGGACGGGGGGACCAAAAACATTCAGTACTTC. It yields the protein CASSVDGGTKNIQYF.

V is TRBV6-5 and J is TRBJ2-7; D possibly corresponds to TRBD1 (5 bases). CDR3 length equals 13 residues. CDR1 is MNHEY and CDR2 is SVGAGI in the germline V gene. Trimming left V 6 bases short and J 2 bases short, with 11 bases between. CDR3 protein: CASRPGSTYEQYF. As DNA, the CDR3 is TGTGCCAGCAGGCCAGGGTCTACCTACGAGCAGTACTTC.

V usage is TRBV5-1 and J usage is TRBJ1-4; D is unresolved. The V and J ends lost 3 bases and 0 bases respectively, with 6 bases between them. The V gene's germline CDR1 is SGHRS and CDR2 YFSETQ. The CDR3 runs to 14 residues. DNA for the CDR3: TGCGCCAGCAGCTGGGAGGCAACTAATGAAAAACTGTTTTTT. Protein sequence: CASSWEATNEKLFF.